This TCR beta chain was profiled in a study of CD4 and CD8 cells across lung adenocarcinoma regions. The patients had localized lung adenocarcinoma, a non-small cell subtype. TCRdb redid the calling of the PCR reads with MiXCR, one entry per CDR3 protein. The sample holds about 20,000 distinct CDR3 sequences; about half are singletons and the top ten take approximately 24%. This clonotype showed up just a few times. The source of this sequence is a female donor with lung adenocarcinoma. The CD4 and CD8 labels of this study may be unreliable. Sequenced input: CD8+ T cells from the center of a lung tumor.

In DNA form, the CDR3 reads TGTGCCAGCAGCCAAGATCGGGGATTTTTGGAAAACATTCAGTACTTC. The encoded protein is CASSQDRGFLENIQYF. V gene TRBV3-1 combines with J gene TRBJ2-4, with D perhaps TRBD2 (5 bases). Trimming stripped 0 bases from V and 5 bases from J, with 14 bases between. Germline lookup yields CDR1 LGHDT and CDR2 YNNKEL (reference sequence). The CDR3 has 16 residues. The full variable domain, rest sourced from reference TRBV3-1 and TRBJ2-4, is DTAVSQTPKYLVTQMGNDKSIKCEQNLGHDTMYWYKQDSKKFLKIMFSYNNKELIINETVPNRFSPKSPDKAHLNLHINSLELGDSAVYFCASSQDRGFLENIQYFGAGTRLSVL.